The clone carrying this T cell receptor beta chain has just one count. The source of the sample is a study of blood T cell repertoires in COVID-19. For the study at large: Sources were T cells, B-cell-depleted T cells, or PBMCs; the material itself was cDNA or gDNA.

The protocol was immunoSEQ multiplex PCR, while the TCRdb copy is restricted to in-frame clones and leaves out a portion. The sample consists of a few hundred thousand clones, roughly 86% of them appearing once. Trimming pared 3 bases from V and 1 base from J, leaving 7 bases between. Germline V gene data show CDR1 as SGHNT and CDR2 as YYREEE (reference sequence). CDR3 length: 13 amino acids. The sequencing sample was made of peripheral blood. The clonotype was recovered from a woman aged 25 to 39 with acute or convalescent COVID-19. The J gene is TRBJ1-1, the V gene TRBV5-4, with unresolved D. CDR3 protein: CASSSEANTEAFF. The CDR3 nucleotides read TGTGCCAGCAGCTCGGAGGCGAACACTGAAGCTTTCTTT. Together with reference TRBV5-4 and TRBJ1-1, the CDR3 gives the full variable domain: ETGVTQSPTHLIKTRGQQVTLRCSSQSGHNTVSWYQQALGQGPQFIFQYYREEENGRGNFPPRFSGLQFPNYSSELNVNALELDDSALYLCASSSEANTEAFFGQGTRLTVV.